One sample yielded the 22 T cell receptor beta chains listed below, sequenced in a study of blood T cells in healthy people across ages. Combining a sample-barcoded 5' primer with a J-beta primer mix, a second PCR ran for roughly 7 to 12 cycles. TCRdb ran MiXCR on the 5' RACE reads and lists one entry per CDR3 protein. The sample lists roughly 550,000 distinct CDR3 sequences; under 30% were seen once. This sample was shared with a second study, whose subject was T cells of mothers and their children.

The sequenced sample consisted of blood. Receptor source: a boy between 10 and 17 years old in good health.

Only a few counts were recorded for this clonotype. V gene TRBV2 combines with J gene TRBJ2-5, with TRBD1 matching over 11 bases. The CDR3 totals 14 residues. Trimming cost V 10 bases and J 7 bases; bases outside gene matches: 11. Germline CDR1 is SNHLY and CDR2 is FYNNEI. CDR3 DNA: TGTGCCAACAGCCGGGACAGGGGGAGAGGGACCCAGTACTTC. Protein sequence: CANSRDRGRGTQYF.

This clonotype has a handful of counts. The rearrangement links TRBV29-1 to TRBJ1-1, with TRBD1 as a possible D gene (6 bases). CDR3 size: 13 residues. Trimming took 5 bases from V and 4 from J, leaving 14 bases between them. Per the germline V gene, CDR1 is SQVTM and CDR2 is ANQGSEA. CDR3 bases: TGCAGCGTTAATGGGGGGCGAGGCACTGAAGCTTTCTTT. Its protein product is CSVNGGRGTEAFF. Complete variable domain (other parts from reference TRBV29-1 and TRBJ1-1): SAVISQKPSRDICQRGTSLTIQCQVDSQVTMMFWYRQQPGQSLTLIATANQGSEATYESGFVIDKFPISRPNLTFSTLTVSNMSPEDSSIYLCSVNGGRGTEAFFGQGTRLTVV.

The chain couples TRBV2 to TRBJ2-5, with 9 positions matching TRBD1. The end of the DNA is better explained by TRBJ2-7, so the J call may be wrong. The CDR3 loop spans 15 amino acids. Germline-derived CDR1 and CDR2 are SNHLY and FYNNEI. The CDR3 DNA is TGTGCCAGCAGTGACGAACAGGGGGCTGGCTACGAGCAGTACTTC. Translated, it gives CASSDEQGAGYEQYF.

The chain employs TRBV25-1 and TRBJ2-1; 8 bases agree with TRBD2. Germline V gene sequence: CDR1 MGHDK, CDR2 SYGVNS. This CDR3 contains 17 residues. The V and J ends lost 6 bases and 4 bases, in that order; junction bases with no gene match: 14. Here the CDR3 reads CASSSTGGIAGYNEQFF. The DNA of the CDR3 is TGTGCCAGCAGCTCCACCGGGGGAATAGCGGGGTACAATGAGCAGTTCTTC.

The sample holds a few counts of this clonotype. The chain recombines TRBV6-2 or TRBV6-3 with TRBJ1-2; TRBD1 aligns across 7 bases. The V and J ends lost 10 bases and 6 bases, in that order; junction bases with no gene match: 17. CDR1 is MNHEY, CDR2 SVGEGT, per germline. This CDR3 is built from 15 residues. The DNA of the CDR3 is TGTGCCACACAATCGACAGGGCTTTTACTACATGGCTACACCTTC. Translation gives CATQSTGLLLHGYTF.

This clonotype was observed once. The rearrangement joins TRBV29-1 to TRBJ1-5, with 9 bases matching TRBD1. Germline lookup yields CDR1 SQVTM and CDR2 ANQGSEA. The CDR3 spans 15 residues. Trimming cost V 5 bases and J 2 bases; bases outside gene matches: 7. The CDR3 coding sequence is TGCAGCGTTAGCCCCGGGACAGGGCGCAATCAGCCCCAGCATTTT. Translated: CSVSPGTGRNQPQHF.

As to this clonotype: One junction end disagrees with the germline gene, perhaps due to a read error. The genes are TRBV28 and TRBJ2-5, with 10 bases matching TRBD1. From germline, CDR1 is MDHEN and CDR2 SYDVKM. This CDR3 is built from 15 residues. Written as DNA, the CDR3 is TGTGCCGCAACCCCAATAGACAGGGGGCAAGGGACCCAGTACTTC. It translates to CAATPIDRGQGTQYF.

This chain joins TRBV11-2 and TRBJ1-1; TRBD1 matches 9 bases. V shed 7 bases and J 7 bases; nucleotides not matched to a gene: 7. This CDR3 has 13 residues. In germline, CDR1 is SGHAT, CDR2 FQNNGV. CDR3 DNA: TGTGCCAGCAACCGACAGGGGGGTTTTGAAGCTTTCTTT. Its translation: CASNRQGGFEAFF.

This clonotype was seen a handful of times. The V and J genes are TRBV5-1 and TRBJ2-5; D is possibly TRBD2 (6 bases). Trimming removed 3 bases from V and 5 bases from J, with 14 bases in between. The CDR3 spans 14 residues. Germline V gene data show CDR1 as SGHRS and CDR2 as YFSETQ. CDR3 bases: TGCGCCAGCAGCTCTCAGCGGGTCCATGAGACCCAGTACTTC. Translating it yields CASSSQRVHETQYF.

A word on this clonotype: With a much larger clone just one base away, this may be a read error. The J gene is TRBJ2-7, the V gene TRBV27, with 11 bases identical to TRBD2. This CDR3 is built from 16 residues. Germline CDR1 reads MNHEY; CDR2 reads SMNVEV (reference sequence). The CDR3 loop is CARSLLAGGPSREQYF. Here the CDR3 DNA reads TGTGCCAGAAGTTTGCTAGCGGGAGGCCCGTCTCGCGAGCAGTACTTC.

This chain links TRBV14 with TRBJ1-1, with no clear D. CDR1 SGHDN and CDR2 FVKESK come from the germline V gene. Trimming pared 5 bases from V and 10 bases from J, leaving 11 bases between. The CDR3 has 11 residues. In nucleotides, the CDR3 is TGTGCCAGCAGCGGAGCCCGGCGAGCTTTCTTT. Its translation is CASSGARRAFF.

The rearrangement joins TRBV27 to TRBJ2-7, with TRBD2 matching 12 bases. Per germline, CDR1 MNHEY and CDR2 SMNVEV (reference sequence). This CDR3 is 18 amino acids long. Trimming cost V 2 bases and J 0 bases; bases outside gene matches: 8. CDR3 sequence (DNA): TGTGCCAGCAGTTTAAGTTGGACTAGCGGGGTGCGCTCCTACGAGCAGTACTTC. Its translation: CASSLSWTSGVRSYEQYF.

The rearrangement joins TRBV5-5 to TRBJ1-3; D is unclear. V was shortened by 3 bases and J by 0 bases, with 16 bases between the two germline ends. There are 17 residues in the CDR3. The germline CDR1 and CDR2 sequences are SGHKS and YYEKEE (reference sequence). CDR3 amino acids: CASSSSPAPFSGNTIYF. In nucleotides, the CDR3 is TGTGCCAGCAGCTCTTCGCCGGCCCCATTCTCTGGAAACACCATATATTTT.

The chain recombines TRBV4-2 with TRBJ2-5; a possible D gene is TRBD2 (6 bases). V lost 1 base and J lost 1, with 7 bases in between. CDR1 and CDR2 from the germline V gene are LGHNA and YNFKEQ. This CDR3 spans 14 amino acids. The CDR3 reads CASSQGTIQETQYF. The CDR3 coding sequence is TGTGCCAGCAGCCAAGGGACTATCCAAGAGACCCAGTACTTC.

CDR3 coding DNA: TGCAGTGCTAGAGATACGGTAGCGGTAGCCCCAGACCGAGAGACCCAGTACTTC. This encodes CSARDTVAVAPDRETQYF. This rearrangement joins TRBV20-1 to TRBJ2-5, with D possibly matching TRBD2 (6 bases). The CDR3 extends over 18 amino acids. CDR1 is DFQATT, CDR2 SNEGSKA, per germline (reference sequence). With 0 bases removed from V and 4 bases from J, the gap between germline ends came to 24 bases.

The chain has TRBV12-3 or TRBV12-4 and TRBJ2-1, with D unclear. The V end lost 7 bases, the J end lost 6 bases, and 16 bases lay between the germline ends. The CDR3 has 14 amino acids. The CDR3, as DNA: TGTGCCAGCAATCCTGGACCCTCTAGCAATGAGCAGTTCTTC. Its translation: CASNPGPSSNEQFF.

This clonotype came up a few times. At one end the junction does not follow the germline gene, possibly because of a read error. The rearrangement uses TRBV18 and TRBJ1-6; D is uncertain. Germline V CDR1 and CDR2: KGHSH, LQKENI. The CDR3 runs 14 residues. CDR3 protein: CAGSPFGDNSPLHF. The CDR3 nucleotides read TGTGCCGGCTCACCGTTTGGGGATAATTCACCCCTCCACTTT.

The genes are TRBV7-9 and TRBJ1-4; TRBD1 matches 9 bases. The J segment lost 3 bases and the V segment lost 2 bases, leaving 4 bases of the junction unmatched. CDR1 SEHNR and CDR2 FQNEAQ come from the germline V gene (reference sequence). The CDR3 has 16 amino acids. The CDR3 DNA is TGTGCCAGCAGCTTAATTGGGACAGGGCCTAATGAAAAACTGTTTTTT. This gives the protein CASSLIGTGPNEKLFF.

The chain combines TRBV28 with TRBJ1-2, with D maybe TRBD1 (6 bases). V was shortened by 8 bases and J by 4 bases, with 14 bases between the two germline ends. The CDR3 is made up of 13 amino acids. Germline V CDR1 and CDR2: MDHEN, SYDVKM. CDR3 sequence (DNA): TGTGCCAGCGGGGGGCAGGGCGGCTATGGCTACACCTTC. It specifies CASGGQGGYGYTF.

This chain uses TRBV20-1 with TRBJ1-2, with 12 bases that match TRBD1. The CDR3 runs 16 residues. CDR1 is DFQATT, CDR2 SNEGSKA, per germline (reference sequence). The trim removed 5 bases at V and 1 base at J, leaving 8 bases unmatched. In DNA, the CDR3 is TGCAGTGCTCACCCGGGACAGGGGGCTTTTAACTATGGCTACACCTTC. It codes for CSAHPGQGAFNYGYTF.

This clonotype occurred a few times. The chain couples TRBV20-1 to TRBJ2-7; 11 bases are shared with TRBD2. The CDR3 runs 13 residues. Germline assignment: CDR1 DFQATT and CDR2 SNEGSKA (reference sequence). CDR3 amino acids: CGTLAGASYEQYF. CDR3 DNA: TGCGGGACACTAGCGGGGGCCTCCTACGAGCAGTACTTC.

Note on this clonotype: It is likely a read error, because the conserved phenylalanine at the end of the CDR3 is missing. The chain couples TRBV12-3 or TRBV12-4 to TRBJ2-5; no reliable D call. The CDR3 runs 11 residues. V lost 6 bases to trimming and J lost 4 bases, with 6 bases between them. CDR3 sequence reads: CASSWGETQYL. The CDR3, as DNA: TGTGCCAGCAGCTGGGGAGAGACCCAGTACCTC.